The rows below give T cell receptor beta chains drawn from one sample of a study of human T cells and chemical hapten exposure. Each CDR3 protein gets one entry after TCRdb re-called the RACE reads with MiXCR. The profile shows about 260,000 distinct CDR3 sequences, approximately 8.4% of them singletons. Sequenced here: whole blood, sampled in connection with sensitization to the hapten diphenylcyclopropenone (DPC). These receptors originate from a woman aged 40 to 55 with alopecia areata. Some clones in this sample may be carry-over from other donors' samples. The CDR3 runs from the conserved cysteine through the conserved F or W. D genes are given only for firm matches. The listing skips clone size in some rows; elsewhere it reads once, few, many or a size class.

j_call: TRBJ2-3
clone_size: NA
v_call: TRBV5-1
d_call: TRBD1
cdr3_aa: CASSFGQDTDTQYF
cdr3_nt: TGCGCCAGCAGCTTCGGACAGGATACAGATACGCAGTATTTT

j_call: TRBJ2-3
clone_size: NA
v_call: TRBV19
d_call: NA
cdr3_aa: CASNKGVITDTQYF
cdr3_nt: TGTGCCAGTAATAAGGGCGTCATCACAGATACGCAGTATTTT

j_call: TRBJ1-5
clone_size: few
v_call: TRBV5-1
d_call: NA
cdr3_aa: CASSLTGGGRPQHF
cdr3_nt: TGCGCCAGCAGCTTGACGGGCGGGGGGCGGCCCCAGCATTTT

j_call: TRBJ1-5
clone_size: NA
v_call: TRBV10-3
d_call: TRBD1
cdr3_aa: CATRDRGRQPQHF
cdr3_nt: TGTGCCACCCGGGACAGGGGGCGGCAGCCCCAGCATTTT

j_call: TRBJ2-3
clone_size: few
v_call: TRBV29-1
d_call: NA
cdr3_aa: CSVELTDTQYF
cdr3_nt: TGCAGCGTTGAACTGACAGATACGCAGTATTTT

j_call: TRBJ2-7
clone_size: NA
v_call: TRBV18
d_call: TRBD1
cdr3_aa: CASSPGTRDRAYEQYF
cdr3_nt: TGTGCCAGCTCACCGGGGACTCGGGACAGGGCCTACGAGCAGTACTTC

j_call: TRBJ2-3
clone_size: few
v_call: TRBV4-1
d_call: NA
cdr3_aa: CASSQVGQPSDTQYF
cdr3_nt: TGCGCCAGCAGCCAAGTCGGCCAACCGAGTGATACGCAGTATTTT

j_call: TRBJ1-2
clone_size: NA
v_call: TRBV10-3
d_call: NA
cdr3_aa: CAISDRTALAGKVLGGYTF
cdr3_nt: TGTGCCATCAGTGACCGCACGGCTCTGGCAGGGAAGGTCTTAGGAGGCTACACCTTC

j_call: TRBJ2-7
clone_size: few
v_call: TRBV4-1
d_call: NA
cdr3_aa: CASSQLSGDEQYF
cdr3_nt: TGCGCCAGCAGCCAACTGTCAGGGGACGAGCAGTACTTC

j_call: TRBJ2-2
clone_size: few
v_call: TRBV12-3/TRBV12-4
d_call: NA
cdr3_aa: CASSLLQGSGELFF
cdr3_nt: TGTGCCAGCAGTCTCCTACAGGGTAGCGGGGAGCTGTTTTTT

j_call: TRBJ2-1
clone_size: many
v_call: TRBV24-1
d_call: NA
cdr3_aa: CATSDLKGASGRYNEQFF
cdr3_nt: TGTGCCACCAGTGATTTGAAAGGGGCCTCCGGAAGGTACAATGAGCAGTTCTTC

j_call: TRBJ2-3
clone_size: NA
v_call: TRBV29-1
d_call: NA
cdr3_aa: CSTYTDTQYF
cdr3_nt: TGCAGCACCTACACAGATACGCAGTATTTT

j_call: TRBJ2-5
clone_size: few
v_call: TRBV6-2/TRBV6-3
d_call: NA
cdr3_aa: CASSYPRGQYF
cdr3_nt: TGTGCCAGCAGTTACCCCCGGGGCCAGTACTTC

j_call: TRBJ2-7
clone_size: NA
v_call: TRBV27
d_call: TRBD2
cdr3_aa: CASSPSGSGEQYF
cdr3_nt: TGTGCCAGCAGCCCGAGCGGGAGTGGAGAGCAGTACTTC

j_call: TRBJ1-5
clone_size: NA
v_call: TRBV20-1
d_call: TRBD1
cdr3_aa: CSASLGQIGQPQHF
cdr3_nt: TGCAGTGCTTCCTTGGGACAGATCGGCCAGCCCCAGCATTTT

j_call: TRBJ1-2
clone_size: few
v_call: TRBV27
d_call: NA
cdr3_aa: CASSPIGHLNYGYTF
cdr3_nt: TGTGCCAGCAGTCCGATAGGACATCTAAACTATGGCTACACCTTC

j_call: TRBJ2-7
clone_size: few
v_call: TRBV27
d_call: TRBD2
cdr3_aa: CASSRGLAGVSEQYF
cdr3_nt: TGTGCCAGCAGTAGGGGACTAGCGGGAGTGAGCGAGCAGTACTTC

j_call: TRBJ2-3
clone_size: many
v_call: TRBV10-3
d_call: TRBD2
cdr3_aa: CAISEPQGGTDTQYF
cdr3_nt: TGTGCCATCAGTGAACCCCAGGGAGGGACAGATACGCAGTATTTT

j_call: TRBJ2-3
clone_size: few
v_call: TRBV9
d_call: TRBD2
cdr3_aa: CASSLRLAEDTQYF
cdr3_nt: TGTGCCAGCAGCCTCAGACTAGCGGAAGATACGCAGTATTTT

j_call: TRBJ2-7
clone_size: NA
v_call: TRBV10-3
d_call: TRBD1
cdr3_aa: CAISDYRQGYYEQYF
cdr3_nt: TGTGCCATCAGTGATTACAGACAGGGGTATTACGAGCAGTACTTC

j_call: TRBJ1-6
clone_size: NA
v_call: TRBV4-1
d_call: NA
cdr3_aa: CASSQEHFASPLHF
cdr3_nt: TGCGCCAGCAGCCAAGAGCATTTCGCTTCACCCCTCCACTTT

j_call: TRBJ2-7
clone_size: few
v_call: TRBV7-6
d_call: NA
cdr3_aa: CASSLFAGTSSYEQYF
cdr3_nt: TGTGCCAGCAGCTTATTCGCAGGAACAAGCTCCTACGAGCAGTACTTC

j_call: TRBJ2-7
clone_size: few
v_call: TRBV11-3
d_call: NA
cdr3_aa: CASSLVAWEQYF
cdr3_nt: TGTGCCAGCAGCTTAGTTGCGTGGGAGCAGTACTTC

j_call: TRBJ2-7
clone_size: NA
v_call: TRBV18
d_call: NA
cdr3_aa: CASSPSGLVAGAYEQYF
cdr3_nt: TGTGCCAGCTCACCAAGTGGATTGGTGGCGGGGGCTTACGAGCAGTACTTC

j_call: TRBJ2-3
clone_size: NA
v_call: TRBV7-2
d_call: NA
cdr3_aa: CASSLARTLDTQYF
cdr3_nt: TGTGCCAGCAGCTTAGCGCGGACTCTAGATACGCAGTATTTT

j_call: TRBJ2-1
clone_size: few
v_call: TRBV4-2
d_call: TRBD2
cdr3_aa: CASSQDTSGRLREQFF
cdr3_nt: TGTGCCAGCAGCCAAGATACTAGCGGGAGGTTACGTGAGCAGTTCTTC

j_call: TRBJ2-7
clone_size: few
v_call: TRBV11-1
d_call: NA
cdr3_aa: CASSVGETFYEQYF
cdr3_nt: TGTGCCAGCAGCGTCGGGGAAACTTTCTACGAGCAGTACTTC

j_call: TRBJ2-5
clone_size: many
v_call: TRBV3-1
d_call: NA
cdr3_aa: CASSQGETQYF
cdr3_nt: TGTGCCAGCAGCCAGGGAGAGACCCAGTACTTC

j_call: TRBJ2-5
clone_size: few
v_call: TRBV7-2
d_call: NA
cdr3_aa: CASSPGADQETQYF
cdr3_nt: TGTGCCAGCAGCCCCGGGGCCGATCAAGAGACCCAGTACTTC

j_call: TRBJ2-2
clone_size: few
v_call: TRBV20-1
d_call: TRBD2
cdr3_aa: CSARSSGSHTGELFF
cdr3_nt: TGCAGTGCTAGATCTAGCGGGAGCCACACCGGGGAGCTGTTTTTT

j_call: TRBJ2-1
clone_size: NA
v_call: TRBV29-1
d_call: NA
cdr3_aa: CSVAYGYNEQFF
cdr3_nt: TGCAGCGTTGCCTATGGCTACAATGAGCAGTTCTTC

j_call: TRBJ1-6
clone_size: few
v_call: TRBV12-3/TRBV12-4
d_call: TRBD1
cdr3_aa: CASSPGQGLGSPLHF
cdr3_nt: TGTGCCAGCAGTCCGGGACAGGGGTTGGGTTCACCCCTCCACTTT

j_call: TRBJ2-5
clone_size: NA
v_call: TRBV7-7
d_call: NA
cdr3_aa: CASSLGGVAEETQYF
cdr3_nt: TGTGCTAGCAGCTTAGGCGGGGTAGCGGAAGAGACCCAGTACTTC

j_call: TRBJ2-7
clone_size: few
v_call: TRBV5-1
d_call: TRBD2
cdr3_aa: CASSPQLAGDGEQYF
cdr3_nt: TGCGCCAGCAGCCCCCAACTAGCGGGAGACGGCGAGCAGTACTTC

j_call: TRBJ1-1
clone_size: NA
v_call: TRBV6-2/TRBV6-3
d_call: NA
cdr3_aa: CASSSQANTEAFF
cdr3_nt: TGTGCCAGCAGCTCGCAGGCGAACACTGAAGCTTTCTTT

j_call: TRBJ1-5
clone_size: NA
v_call: TRBV10-3
d_call: NA
cdr3_aa: CAISPRGGFQPQHF
cdr3_nt: TGTGCCATCAGCCCGAGGGGGGGCTTTCAGCCCCAGCATTTT

j_call: TRBJ2-1
clone_size: NA
v_call: TRBV7-9
d_call: NA
cdr3_aa: CASSLADNEQFF
cdr3_nt: TGTGCCAGCAGCTTAGCTGATAATGAGCAGTTCTTC

j_call: TRBJ2-1
clone_size: NA
v_call: TRBV2
d_call: TRBD2
cdr3_aa: CASTERLAGVVSYNEQFF
cdr3_nt: TGTGCCAGCACCGAGAGGCTAGCGGGAGTAGTCTCCTACAATGAGCAGTTCTTC

j_call: TRBJ1-2
clone_size: few
v_call: TRBV6-5
d_call: TRBD1
cdr3_aa: CASSYSLDRSEGYTF
cdr3_nt: TGTGCCAGCAGTTATTCCCTGGACAGGTCAGAAGGCTACACCTTC

j_call: TRBJ2-5
clone_size: NA
v_call: TRBV7-2
d_call: NA
cdr3_aa: CASSPPWETQYF
cdr3_nt: TGTGCCAGCAGCCCCCCATGGGAGACCCAGTACTTC

j_call: TRBJ2-5
clone_size: once
v_call: TRBV27
d_call: NA
cdr3_aa: CASSRQVLETQYF
cdr3_nt: TGTGCCAGCAGTAGACAGGTCTTAGAGACCCAGTACTTC

j_call: TRBJ1-6
clone_size: NA
v_call: TRBV27
d_call: NA
cdr3_aa: CASSVRMTNSPLHF
cdr3_nt: TGTGCCAGCAGCGTCAGGATGACAAATTCACCCCTCCACTTT

j_call: TRBJ2-1
clone_size: few
v_call: TRBV2
d_call: NA
cdr3_aa: CASSSLRANEQFF
cdr3_nt: TGTGCCAGCAGTAGCTTGAGAGCCAATGAGCAGTTCTTC

j_call: TRBJ1-5
clone_size: few
v_call: TRBV5-1
d_call: NA
cdr3_aa: CASSTGTGPQHF
cdr3_nt: TGCGCCAGCAGCACGGGTACCGGGCCCCAGCATTTT

j_call: TRBJ1-4
clone_size: few
v_call: TRBV18
d_call: NA
cdr3_aa: CASSPQRESNEKLFF
cdr3_nt: TGTGCCAGCTCACCCCAGAGAGAATCGAATGAAAAACTGTTTTTT

j_call: TRBJ1-5
clone_size: few
v_call: TRBV6-1
d_call: NA
cdr3_aa: CATRDRGGNQPQHF
cdr3_nt: TGTGCCACTCGTGACCGGGGAGGCAATCAGCCCCAGCATTTT

j_call: TRBJ2-1
clone_size: few
v_call: TRBV27
d_call: NA
cdr3_aa: CASATPRQYNEQFF
cdr3_nt: TGTGCCAGCGCCACACCTAGACAGTACAATGAGCAGTTCTTC

j_call: TRBJ2-1
clone_size: NA
v_call: TRBV5-1
d_call: NA
cdr3_aa: CASSSQGGGGEQFF
cdr3_nt: TGCGCCAGCAGCTCCCAGGGAGGGGGCGGTGAGCAGTTCTTC

j_call: TRBJ2-5
clone_size: few
v_call: TRBV10-3
d_call: NA
cdr3_aa: CAIRSTGLETQYF
cdr3_nt: TGTGCCATCAGATCAACAGGGTTAGAGACCCAGTACTTC

j_call: TRBJ2-1
clone_size: few
v_call: TRBV4-2
d_call: NA
cdr3_aa: CASSQGGVAYNEQFF
cdr3_nt: TGTGCCAGCAGCCAAGGGGGCGTGGCCTACAATGAGCAGTTCTTC

j_call: TRBJ2-5
clone_size: many
v_call: TRBV7-7
d_call: NA
cdr3_aa: CASSLLGKQETQYF
cdr3_nt: TGTGCTAGCAGCTTACTAGGGAAGCAAGAGACCCAGTACTTC

j_call: TRBJ2-6
clone_size: few
v_call: TRBV6-5
d_call: TRBD2
cdr3_aa: CASTHFRGAGANVLTF
cdr3_nt: TGTGCCAGCACCCACTTCCGGGGGGCTGGGGCCAACGTCCTGACTTTC

j_call: TRBJ2-3
clone_size: few
v_call: TRBV10-3
d_call: TRBD2
cdr3_aa: CAVAGGPTDTQYF
cdr3_nt: TGTGCCGTGGCGGGAGGGCCTACAGATACGCAGTATTTT

j_call: TRBJ1-1
clone_size: NA
v_call: TRBV28
d_call: NA
cdr3_aa: CASTSAGANTEAFF
cdr3_nt: TGTGCCAGCACCTCTGCAGGGGCGAACACTGAAGCTTTCTTT

j_call: TRBJ2-3
clone_size: few
v_call: TRBV6-5
d_call: TRBD2
cdr3_aa: CASSYSGLAGGRDTQYF
cdr3_nt: TGTGCCAGCAGTTACTCGGGACTAGCGGGAGGAAGAGATACGCAGTATTTT

j_call: TRBJ2-2
clone_size: few
v_call: TRBV5-1
d_call: NA
cdr3_aa: CASSLESLNTGELFF
cdr3_nt: TGCGCCAGCAGCTTGGAGAGTCTCAACACCGGGGAGCTGTTTTTT

j_call: TRBJ2-7
clone_size: NA
v_call: TRBV27
d_call: TRBD2
cdr3_aa: CASRGSGLAGGRAYEQYF
cdr3_nt: TGTGCCAGCAGGGGTAGCGGACTAGCGGGAGGGCGGGCCTACGAGCAGTACTTC

j_call: TRBJ2-7
clone_size: NA
v_call: TRBV29-1
d_call: TRBD2
cdr3_aa: CSVDGRGSEQYF
cdr3_nt: TGCAGCGTTGACGGGAGGGGTAGCGAGCAGTACTTC

j_call: TRBJ2-3
clone_size: few
v_call: TRBV12-3/TRBV12-4
d_call: TRBD2
cdr3_aa: CASTQSGRASTDTQYF
cdr3_nt: TGTGCCAGCACCCAAAGCGGGAGGGCTAGCACAGATACGCAGTATTTT